What follows are 25 T cell receptor beta chains derived from one specimen sequenced in a study of T-cell memory formation after mild COVID-19. Via MiXCR, TCRdb re-called the 5' RACE reads, giving one row per CDR3 protein. The sample lists 450,000 to 700,000 distinct CDR3 sequences, roughly 18% occurring once. Sequences were obtained from PBMCs or a T cell subset sorted from them (not recorded which). The receptors here all came from an adult woman who had mild COVID-19 (a few samples of this study predate the infection). Cell type and time point are not known.

The DNA for the CDR3 is TGTGCCTGGAGTGATAGACAGAACCTAAACACTGAAGCTTTCTTT. Its protein is CAWSDRQNLNTEAFF. J is TRBJ1-1 and V is TRBV30; possibly TRBD1 for D (5 bases). The CDR3 covers 15 residues. The V end lost 1 base, the J end lost 2 bases, and 14 bases lay between the germline ends. From germline, CDR1 is GTSNPN and CDR2 SVGIG (reference sequence).

V usage is TRBV29-1 and J usage is TRBJ2-5, with a tentative D call TRBD2 (7 bases). Germline V gives CDR1 SQVTM, CDR2 ANQGSEA. V was clipped by 6 bases and J by 0 bases, with 17 bases between them. The CDR3 is 15 amino acids. The CDR3 spells CSVPFGGAYQETQYF. The CDR3 nucleotides read TGCAGCGTCCCCTTTGGGGGGGCTTACCAAGAGACCCAGTACTTC.

This clonotype was counted a few times. This sequence joins TRBV27 and TRBJ2-1; D may be TRBD1 or TRBD2 (6 bases each). Germline V gives CDR1 MNHEY, CDR2 SMNVEV (reference sequence). Trimming stripped 4 bases from V and 0 bases from J, with 16 bases between. The CDR3 length is 17 residues. The CDR3 bases are TGTGCCAGCAGTTCCCCGGGGGCCGCCAGCTCCTACAATGAGCAGTTCTTC. Translation gives CASSSPGAASSYNEQFF.

This clonotype was counted between two and nine times. The chain carries TRBV15 and TRBJ2-1; D may be TRBD2 (6 bases). The V gene's germline CDR1 is LNHNV and CDR2 YYDKDF (reference sequence). Trimming shortened V by 5 bases and J by 0 bases, and 14 bases separated the two germline ends. The length of the CDR3 is 16 residues. The CDR3 region is CATSPLSGLSYNEQFF. DNA for the CDR3: TGTGCCACCAGCCCTCTCTCGGGACTCTCCTACAATGAGCAGTTCTTC.

The gene calls are TRBV6-4 and TRBJ2-1, with TRBD2 matching 13 bases. The germline V gene has CDR1 MRHNA and CDR2 SNTAGT. This CDR3 region has 19 residues. J gave up 6 bases and V 3 bases, and 14 bases lay outside the gene matches. CDR3 nucleotides: TGTGCCAGCAGTGAAGGGGGGTTAGGACTAGCGGGAGTCTCCAATGAGCAGTTCTTC. Protein sequence: CASSEGGLGLAGVSNEQFF.

This clonotype was counted many times. The chain recombines TRBV18 with TRBJ2-5, with D unclear. The CDR3 contains 12 residues. Trimming cost V 3 bases and J 3 bases, with 5 bases left between them. Germline V gives CDR1 KGHSH, CDR2 LQKENI. CDR3: CASSPGKETQYF. The CDR3, as DNA: TGTGCCAGCTCACCTGGGAAAGAGACCCAGTACTTC. Supplemented by reference TRBV18 and TRBJ2-5, the full variable domain reads NAGVMQNPRHLVRRRGQEARLRCSPMKGHSHVYWYRQLPEEGLKFMVYLQKENIIDESGMPKERFSAEFPKEGPSILRIQQVVRGDSAAYFCASSPGKETQYFGPGTRLLVL.

The genes are TRBV9 and TRBJ1-5; D uncertain. Germline-derived CDR1 and CDR2 are SGDLS and YYNGEE. This CDR3 region has 13 residues. V was pared by 0 bases and J by 4 bases, with 5 bases between. The CDR3 spells CASSVDLNQPQHF. The CDR3 DNA reads TGTGCCAGCAGCGTAGACCTGAATCAGCCCCAGCATTTT.

This chain uses TRBV6-5 with TRBJ2-1, with TRBD1 identical over 10 bases. Germline loops: CDR1 MNHEY, CDR2 SVGAGI. The CDR3 covers 14 residues. Germline trimming cut 6 bases from V and 5 bases from J; bases unmatched to any gene: 4. This CDR3 is CASRSGTGDNEQFF. CDR3 DNA: TGTGCCAGCAGATCCGGGACAGGGGACAATGAGCAGTTCTTC.

This clonotype has more than one count but fewer than ten. The chain combines TRBV20-1 with TRBJ1-1; TRBD1 matches at 8 bases. The CDR3 length is 14 residues. Trimming cost V 7 bases and J 2 bases; bases outside gene matches: 9. Germline CDR1 is DFQATT and CDR2 is SNEGSKA (reference sequence). The CDR3: CSGNFGTGNTEAFF. The CDR3 DNA is TGCAGTGGTAACTTCGGGACAGGTAACACTGAAGCTTTCTTT.

This clonotype was observed a handful of times. The CDR3: CSARLPGPGELFF. In DNA form, the CDR3 reads TGCAGTGCTAGGTTGCCAGGGCCGGGGGAGCTGTTTTTT. The chain carries TRBV20-1 and TRBJ2-2; weak D call: TRBD1 (5 bases). The CDR3 is 13 residues long. Germline lookup yields CDR1 DFQATT and CDR2 SNEGSKA (reference sequence). V gave up 3 bases and J gave up 8 bases, with 13 bases separating them.

The chain is built from TRBV11-2 and TRBJ2-1; no clear D. The CDR3 covers 14 residues. Germline V gene lookup returns CDR1 SGHAT and CDR2 FQNNGV. V gave up 5 bases and J gave up 1 base, with 9 bases separating them. This CDR3 is CASSPPWSYNEQFF. The CDR3 nucleotides read TGTGCCAGCAGCCCGCCGTGGTCCTACAATGAGCAGTTCTTC. Filled out from reference TRBV11-2 and TRBJ2-1, the complete variable domain reads EAGVAQSPRYKIIEKRQSVAFWCNPISGHATLYWYQQILGQGPKLLIQFQNNGVVDDSQLPKDRFSAERLKGVDSTLKIQPAKLEDSAVYLCASSPPWSYNEQFFGPGTRLTVL.

This clonotype was recorded a few times. The chain employs TRBV7-9 and TRBJ2-2; maybe TRBD1 (5 bases). CDR3 length: 15 residues. Germline CDR1 is SEHNR and CDR2 is FQNEAQ (reference sequence). Trimming stripped 4 bases from V and 6 bases from J, with 15 bases between. CDR3 bases: TGTGCCAGCAGCTCCAGGGTTGTCGACGCCGGGGAGCTGTTTTTT. This gives the protein CASSSRVVDAGELFF.

This clonotype has just a few counts. V is TRBV18 and J is TRBJ2-1; possible D gene TRBD1, 6 bases. Trimming left V 2 bases short and J 5 bases short, with 13 bases between. Germline V lookup: CDR1 KGHSH, CDR2 LQKENI. The CDR3 covers 15 residues. CDR3 sequence: CASSPRYTGNNEQFF. The DNA of the CDR3 is TGTGCCAGCTCACCAAGATATACAGGGAACAATGAGCAGTTCTTC.

The sample holds a few counts of this clonotype. The chain carries TRBV5-5 and TRBJ1-2; 9 bases align to TRBD1. J gave up 3 bases and V 4 bases, and 7 bases lay outside the gene matches. The CDR3 runs 15 residues. The germline gives CDR1 SGHKS, CDR2 YYEKEE (reference sequence). CDR3 region: CASSTLQGADYGYTF. CDR3 DNA sequence: TGTGCCAGCAGCACCCTACAGGGGGCTGACTATGGCTACACCTTC.

This clonotype came up a few times. The genes are TRBV6-1 and TRBJ2-2, with D unresolved. This CDR3 region has 15 residues. V was pared by 6 bases and J by 1 base, with 12 bases between. Looked up from germline, CDR1 is MNHNS and CDR2 is SASEGT. The CDR3 spells CASSLRLGNTGELFF. The CDR3 DNA is TGTGCCAGCAGCTTAAGGCTAGGGAACACCGGGGAGCTGTTTTTT.

This clonotype was counted a few times. This chain joins TRBV12-3 or TRBV12-4 and TRBJ1-2; TRBD1 aligns across 8 bases. V was clipped by 7 bases and J by 4 bases; unmatched bases: 11. The CDR3 has 15 residues. Here the CDR3 reads CASNDPGQGAYGYTF. The CDR3 region has the DNA TGTGCCAGCAATGACCCCGGACAGGGTGCCTATGGCTACACCTTC.

In this sample, this clonotype turned up a few times. At one end the junction does not follow the germline gene, possibly because of a read error. This chain connects TRBV5-8 to TRBJ2-5, with 12 bases fitting TRBD2. CDR3 length: 17 residues. The germline CDR1 and CDR2 sequences are SGHTS and YDEGEE. The CDR3: CASSLKSGLAGRETQYF. CDR3 bases: TGTGCCAGCAGCTTGAAGAGTGGACTAGCGGGAAGAGAGACCCAGTATTTC.

The chain recombines TRBV29-1 with TRBJ2-7; 8 bases fit TRBD1. Germline V gene sequence: CDR1 SQVTM, CDR2 ANQGSEA. Trimming at V came to 4 bases and at J to 2 bases, leaving 7 bases not matched to a gene. The CDR3 consists of 14 residues. The CDR3 sequence: CSVATGTGPYEQYF. Here the CDR3 DNA reads TGCAGCGTTGCTACCGGGACAGGACCCTACGAGCAGTACTTC.

This clonotype was detected a few times. The V gene is TRBV15, the J gene TRBJ2-7; 9 bases are shared with TRBD2. V lost 5 bases and J lost 0; bases outside the gene matches: 17. The CDR3 loop spans 19 amino acids. Germline V gives CDR1 LNHNV, CDR2 YYDKDF (reference sequence). CDR3 residues: CATSSLALSGGPSSYEQYF. The CDR3 bases are TGTGCCACCAGCTCACTCGCACTGAGCGGGGGGCCGAGCTCCTACGAGCAGTACTTC.

With respect to this clonotype: The conserved closing phenylalanine or tryptophan is absent in this CDR3, likely reflecting a read error. CDR3 region: CASSFASGGTGELFY. For the CDR3, the DNA is TGTGCCAGCAGCTTCGCCTCGGGGGGCACCGGGGAGCTGTTTTAT. The V gene is TRBV11-2, the J gene TRBJ2-2; 7 bases are shared with TRBD2. CDR1 and CDR2 (germline): SGHAT, FQNNGV. Losses at the gene ends were 3 bases for V and 4 bases for J; bases not matched to a gene: 5. This CDR3 region has 15 residues.

This clonotype was counted only a few times. The gene calls are TRBV24-1 and TRBJ2-3, with D perhaps being TRBD1 or TRBD2 (5 bases each). This CDR3 spans 14 amino acids. Looked up from germline, CDR1 is KGHDR and CDR2 is SFDVKD. Trimming removed 6 bases at V and 4 bases at J, with 13 bases between. The CDR3 DNA is TGTGCCACCAGTCTCGGCCGAGGGGCAGATACGCAGTATTTT. Translation gives CATSLGRGADTQYF.

A few counts support this clonotype. In DNA form, the CDR3 reads TGTGCCAGCAGTTTAGACAGGTCTTATGGCTACACCTTC. This translates into CASSLDRSYGYTF. The V and J genes are TRBV12-3 or TRBV12-4 and TRBJ1-2, with D possibly matching TRBD1 (5 bases). This CDR3 comprises 13 residues. The V and J ends lost 1 base and 5 bases respectively, with 8 bases between them.

The chain carries TRBV4-2 and TRBJ2-2; D uncertain. Germline CDR1 reads LGHNA; CDR2 reads YNFKEQ. CDR3 length equals 15 residues. V gave up 1 base and J gave up 3 bases, with 9 bases separating them. The CDR3 DNA follows: TGTGCCAGCAGCCAAGTCAGTTCGGACACCGGGGAGCTGTTTTTT. Translating it yields CASSQVSSDTGELFF.

This chain connects TRBV20-1 to TRBJ2-5, with D perhaps being TRBD1 or TRBD2 (5 bases each). V lost 7 bases and J lost 5, with 17 bases in between. This CDR3 spans 13 amino acids. CDR1 is DFQATT and CDR2 is SNEGSKA in the germline V gene (reference sequence). The CDR3 loop reads CSVRVGQRETQYF. The CDR3 region has the DNA TGCAGTGTTAGGGTGGGGCAGCGGGAGACCCAGTACTTC.

The sample holds a few counts of this clonotype. The chain is built from TRBV5-1 and TRBJ2-7; D possibly uses TRBD1 or TRBD2 (5 bases each). With 0 bases removed from V and 1 base from J, the gap between germline ends came to 14 bases. From germline, CDR1 is SGHRS and CDR2 YFSETQ. This CDR3 region has 16 residues. CDR3 DNA: TGCGCCAGCAGCTTGGACACTAGGGGACCATCCTACGAGCAGTACTTC. Encoded protein: CASSLDTRGPSYEQYF.